Below, 5 T cell receptor beta chains from the same sample are listed, as sequenced in a study of control samples from healthy donors and cancer patients. Some clones are missing from TCRdb's copy, which holds only in-frame ones; the method was immunoSEQ multiplex PCR. The sample consists of approximately 150,000 clones, 70% to 90% of them appearing once. Sequenced: blood. These receptors were taken from a man between 18 and 29 years old in good health.

This sequence joins TRBV4-1 and TRBJ2-4; D gene unclear. V was trimmed by 0 bases and J by 6 bases, leaving 6 bases between them. The V gene's germline CDR1 is MGHRA and CDR2 YSYEKL. This CDR3 spans 13 amino acids. The CDR3 sequence: CASSQELRNIQYF. The CDR3 region has the DNA TGCGCCAGCAGCCAAGAATTAAGAAACATTCAGTACTTC.

V and J are TRBV6-2 or TRBV6-3 and TRBJ2-7; D gene ambiguous. Trimming stripped 1 base from V and 4 bases from J, with 8 bases between. The CDR3 totals 13 residues. Germline V CDR1 and CDR2: MNHEY, SVGEGT. The CDR3, as DNA: TGTGCCAGCAGTTACTTAACCGGTTACGAGCAGTACTTC. Protein product: CASSYLTGYEQYF.

The rearrangement uses TRBV4-1 and TRBJ2-7; TRBD2 matches at 12 bases. The CDR3 has 15 amino acids. The germline V gene encodes CDR1 MGHRA and CDR2 YSYEKL. The V and J ends lost 1 base and 7 bases, in that order; junction bases with no gene match: 5. DNA of the CDR3: TGCGCCAGCAGCCAAGGACTAGCGGGGGCCGGGGAGCAGTACTTC. Its protein is CASSQGLAGAGEQYF.

This clone was recorded once. This chain uses TRBV30 with TRBJ2-5, with D possibly called TRBD1 or TRBD2 (5 bases each). V was shortened by 3 bases and J by 4 bases, with 15 bases between the two germline ends. Germline V gives CDR1 GTSNPN, CDR2 SVGIG (reference sequence). This CDR3 region has 14 residues. The CDR3 is CAWRQVGVRETQYF. CDR3 nucleotides: TGTGCCTGGAGGCAAGTGGGGGTCCGAGAGACCCAGTACTTC.

V and J are TRBV28 and TRBJ1-3; D possibly corresponds to TRBD1 (5 bases). V lost 7 bases and J 1 base, leaving 14 bases between the germline ends. Germline CDR1 MDHEN, CDR2 SYDVKM. The CDR3 totals 15 residues. The CDR3 here is CASTTPTGSGNTIYF. In nucleotides, the CDR3 is TGTGCCAGCACCACTCCCACAGGATCTGGAAACACCATATATTTT.